Here is one T cell receptor beta chain with its context. Its antigen is not identified. The CDR3 is 14 amino acids. This record belongs to a study of CXCR3-negative and CXCR3-positive naive CD8 T cells. The authors prepared UMI-labeled TRB cDNA libraries by 5' RACE. TCRdb re-called the 5' RACE reads; one entry per CDR3 protein, DNA not given. The sample is made up of tens of thousands of distinct CDR3 sequences, and the top ten hold approximately 1.4% of it. Regarding the study as a whole: A higher hydrophobicity marked the TRB CDR3s of CXCR3-positive naive cells versus CXCR3-negative naive cells. With CXCR3 expression partially decreased after cryopreservation, most assays relied on fresh PBMCs.

This sequence joins TRBV12-3 or TRBV12-4 and TRBJ1-5. The receptor was isolated from a human donor in good health. Some clones in this sample may be carry-over from other donors' samples. Sequences were obtained from naive CXCR3- CD8+ T cells from blood. Subset specified: CD45RO-CCR7+CD27+CD95- naive CD8+ T cells lacking CXCR3 (TNR3-). CDR3 amino acids: CASTEDMNNQPQHF.